Presented here are 8 T cell receptor beta chains from one specimen sequenced in a study of blood T cell repertoires in COVID-19. Profiled with immunoSEQ multiplex PCR; TCRdb holds only in-frame clones, not every one. The data hold a few hundred thousand clones, with around 90% observed a single time. Sequencing used PBMCs or T cells enriched from blood (not recorded which). All receptors derive from a woman in her 30s who had recovered from COVID-19.

DNA of the CDR3: TGTGCCAGCAGTTTGAATACCGGGACATACGGGGAGACCCAGTACTTC. As protein: CASSLNTGTYGETQYF. V gene TRBV27 combines with J gene TRBJ2-5; TRBD1 is a possible D gene (6 bases). The CDR3 is 16 amino acids. Germline values: CDR1 MNHEY, CDR2 SMNVEV (reference sequence). The germline V and J ends were trimmed by 3 bases and 5 bases, with 19 bases remaining between them.

This chain joins TRBV5-1 and TRBJ1-2; 7 bases agree with TRBD1. There are 12 residues in the CDR3. V dropped 4 bases and J dropped 8; count of bases not matched to a gene: 5. Germline CDR1 reads SGHRS; CDR2 reads YFSETQ. The CDR3 spells CASSEQGWGYTF. In DNA, the CDR3 is TGCGCCAGCAGCGAACAGGGGTGGGGCTACACCTTC.

This chain links TRBV10-1 with TRBJ2-1; TRBD1 agrees at 9 bases. This CDR3 region has 16 residues. Per germline, CDR1 WNHNN and CDR2 SYGVQD (reference sequence). V shed 0 bases and J 6 bases; nucleotides not matched to a gene: 6. The CDR3 DNA reads TGCGCCAGCAGTGAGTCCAAGGGACAGGGAGTCAATGAGCAGTTCTTC. Translating it yields CASSESKGQGVNEQFF.

This clone showed up just a few times. This rearrangement joins TRBV7-9 to TRBJ1-1, with 8 bases lining up with TRBD1. Unmatched junction bases numbered 5, after V lost 4 bases and J lost 4 bases. This CDR3 has 14 amino acids. Per germline, CDR1 SEHNR and CDR2 FQNEAQ (reference sequence). The CDR3 nucleotides are TGTGCCAGCAGCTACGGACAGGGCGGCACTGAAGCTTTCTTT. This sequence encodes CASSYGQGGTEAFF.

This clone was counted a few times. This chain connects TRBV6-2 or TRBV6-3 to TRBJ2-7; 7 bases are shared with TRBD1. The J segment lost 2 bases and the V segment lost 2 bases, leaving 3 bases of the junction unmatched. Per the germline V gene, CDR1 is MNHEY and CDR2 is SVGEGT. The CDR3 spans 14 residues. The CDR3 sequence: CASSYEGTAYEQYF. Written as DNA, the CDR3 is TGTGCCAGCAGTTACGAAGGGACAGCCTACGAGCAGTACTTC.

The gene calls are TRBV11-2 and TRBJ2-3; 14 bases align to TRBD2. This CDR3 contains 17 residues. V gave up 5 bases and J gave up 5 bases; unmatched junction bases: 9. Germline V gene lookup returns CDR1 SGHAT and CDR2 FQNNGV. The CDR3, as DNA: TGTGCCAGCAGCCTACAAAGGGGACTAGCGGGAGTAGATACGCAGTATTTT. Translation: CASSLQRGLAGVDTQYF.

The V call is TRBV4-3, the J call TRBJ1-5; 8 bases agree with TRBD1. Germline V CDR1 and CDR2: LGHNA, YSLEER. The CDR3 is 15 amino acids. V was pared by 0 bases and J by 6 bases, with 4 bases of the junction left unmatched. The DNA of the CDR3 is TGCGCCAGCAGCCAAGATCAGGGGGCGGGTCAGCCCCAGCATTTT. The encoded protein is CASSQDQGAGQPQHF.

This clone appeared a few times. CDR3 in amino acids: CASSWSRDRGRNQPQHF. The CDR3, as DNA: TGTGCCAGCAGCTGGTCCCGGGACAGGGGGAGGAATCAGCCCCAGCATTTT. V is TRBV7-9 and J is TRBJ1-5; 11 nucleotides match TRBD1. The CDR3 has 17 amino acids. Germline lookup yields CDR1 SEHNR and CDR2 FQNEAQ (reference sequence). J lost 4 bases, V lost 4 bases, and 9 bases had no gene match.